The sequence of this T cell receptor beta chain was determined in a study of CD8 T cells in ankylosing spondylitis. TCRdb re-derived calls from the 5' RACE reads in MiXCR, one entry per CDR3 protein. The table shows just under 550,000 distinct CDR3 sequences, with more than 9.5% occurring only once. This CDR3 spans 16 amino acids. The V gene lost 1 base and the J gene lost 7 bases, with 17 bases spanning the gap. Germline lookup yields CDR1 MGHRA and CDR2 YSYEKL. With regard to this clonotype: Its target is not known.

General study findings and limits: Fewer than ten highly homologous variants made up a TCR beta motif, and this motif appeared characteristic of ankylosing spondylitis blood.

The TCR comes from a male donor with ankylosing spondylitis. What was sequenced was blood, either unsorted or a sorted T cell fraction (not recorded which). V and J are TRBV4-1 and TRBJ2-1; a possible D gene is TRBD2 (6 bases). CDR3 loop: CASSQVGAGPLNEQFF. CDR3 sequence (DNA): TGCGCCAGCAGCCAAGTGGGAGCGGGCCCCTTGAATGAGCAGTTCTTC.